The 21 T cell receptor beta chains in this list originate from one sample, sequenced in a study of T cells in tuberculosis. Repertoires were generated with immunoSEQ multiplex PCR, while TCRdb's copy carries only in-frame clones and drops some. The table lists 20,000 to 25,000 clones, around nine tenths of them singletons, with 17% in the top ten. The specimen was PBMCs. The receptor set was obtained from a donor aged 10-29 years with latent tuberculosis or without tuberculosis infection. Some clones in this sample may be carry-over from other donors' samples.

The table lists this clone with a count of one. V gene TRBV19 combines with J gene TRBJ2-7; tentative D call: TRBD2 (7 bases). This CDR3 region has 13 residues. The ends were cut back, 7 bases at V and 0 bases at J, with 10 bases in the middle. Germline V lookup: CDR1 LNHDA, CDR2 SQIVND (reference sequence). Here the CDR3 reads CASKGEGSYEQYF. CDR3 nucleotide sequence: TGTGCCAGTAAGGGGGAGGGCTCCTACGAGCAGTACTTC. The variable domain in full, with the rest retrieved from reference TRBV19 and TRBJ2-7, is DGGITQSPKYLFRKEGQNVTLSCEQNLNHDAMYWYRQDPGQGLRLIYYSQIVNDFQKGDIAEGYSVSREKKESFPLTVTSAQKNPTAFYLCASKGEGSYEQYFGPGTRLTVT.

The V and J genes are TRBV5-5 and TRBJ2-3; 9 nucleotides line up with TRBD2. Unmatched junction bases numbered 12, after V lost 6 bases and J lost 1 base. There are 17 residues in the CDR3. The germline CDR1 and CDR2 sequences are SGHKS and YYEKEE (reference sequence). This CDR3 reads CASIQAGGLLGTDTQYF. The CDR3 bases are TGTGCCAGCATCCAAGCGGGAGGACTATTAGGCACAGATACGCAGTATTTT. Complete variable domain (other parts from reference TRBV5-5 and TRBJ2-3): DAGVTQSPTHLIKTRGQQVTLRCSPISGHKSVSWYQQVLGQGPQFIFQYYEKEERGRGNFPDRFSARQFPNYSSELNVNALLLGDSALYLCASIQAGGLLGTDTQYFGPGTRLTVL.

The CDR3 DNA reads as TGTGCCAGCAGCCACGTCCCATGGGGAAAAGCGGGAGGAAACACCGGGGAGCTGTTTTTT. Protein: CASSHVPWGKAGGNTGELFF. The chain uses TRBV4-2 and TRBJ2-2; 9 nucleotides line up with TRBD2. J lost 2 bases, V lost 3 bases, and 16 bases had no gene match. The CDR3 consists of 20 residues. CDR1 and CDR2 (germline): LGHNA, YNFKEQ.

This clone was detected once. The chain is built from TRBV20-1 and TRBJ1-2; D unclear. The CDR3 length is 11 residues. The V gene's germline CDR1 is DFQATT and CDR2 SNEGSKA (reference sequence). The V gene lost 6 bases and the J gene lost 7 bases, with 12 bases spanning the gap. The chain's CDR3 is CSAPELGGYTF. Here the CDR3 DNA reads TGCAGTGCCCCGGAGTTAGGTGGCTACACCTTC.

V usage is TRBV15 and J usage is TRBJ2-2; TRBD1 matches at 9 bases. J gave up 7 bases and V 4 bases, and 7 bases lay outside the gene matches. This CDR3 is 15 amino acids long. Germline V gives CDR1 LNHNV, CDR2 YYDKDF (reference sequence). CDR3 sequence: CATSIMDRGNGELFF. CDR3 DNA sequence: TGTGCCACCAGCATTATGGACAGGGGAAACGGGGAGCTGTTTTTT.

The chain is built from TRBV19 and TRBJ2-1; 7 nucleotides agree with TRBD2. In germline, CDR1 is LNHDA, CDR2 SQIVND (reference sequence). The CDR3 consists of 16 residues. The ends lost 1 base at V and 0 bases at J; junction bases unmatched: 3. CDR3 residues: CASSIASGLSYNEQFF. The CDR3 nucleotides are TGTGCCAGTAGTATAGCTAGCGGTCTCTCCTACAATGAGCAGTTCTTC.

This clone was observed a single time. The same CDR3 also results from other DNA sequences found in this sample. The rearrangement uses TRBV5-8 and TRBJ2-3; 10 bases map to TRBD1. Germline V gives CDR1 SGHTS, CDR2 YDEGEE. Losses at the gene ends were 2 bases for V and 3 bases for J; bases not matched to a gene: 3. CDR3 length: 15 residues. The CDR3 region is CASSLGQGGTDTQYF. In DNA, the CDR3 is TGTGCCAGCAGCTTAGGACAGGGGGGGACAGATACGCAGTATTTT.

V is TRBV19 and J is TRBJ1-1; TRBD1 aligns across 7 bases. The CDR3 sequence is 15 residues long. The V segment lost 3 bases and the J segment 5 bases; nucleotides outside the gene matches: 9. Per the germline V gene, CDR1 is LNHDA and CDR2 is SQIVND (reference sequence). In DNA, the CDR3 is TGTGCCAGTAGTATGAGTAGATACAGGGGAACTGAAGCTTTCTTT. This encodes CASSMSRYRGTEAFF.

This clone occurred a few times. J is TRBJ1-6 and V is TRBV5-6, with 9 bases that match TRBD1. Trimming at V came to 4 bases and at J to 10 bases, leaving 12 bases not matched to a gene. The germline V gene encodes CDR1 SGHDT and CDR2 YYEEEE. This CDR3 contains 16 residues. CDR3 region: CASSPRDRDWGSPLHF. In DNA form, the CDR3 reads TGTGCCAGCAGCCCCCGGGACAGGGACTGGGGATCACCCCTCCACTTT. Filled out from reference TRBV5-6 and TRBJ1-6, the complete variable domain reads DAGVTQSPTHLIKTRGQQVTLRCSPKSGHDTVSWYQQALGQGPQFIFQYYEEEERQRGNFPDRFSGHQFPNYSSELNVNALLLGDSALYLCASSPRDRDWGSPLHFGNGTRLTVT.

The rearrangement joins TRBV2 to TRBJ2-1; 9 bases align to TRBD2. The germline V gene encodes CDR1 SNHLY and CDR2 FYNNEI. CDR3 size: 15 residues. With 6 bases clipped from V and 1 base from J, the junction kept 4 bases outside the gene matches. As DNA, the CDR3 is TGTGCCAGCAGACCGACTAGCGGATCCTACAATGAGCAGTTCTTC. Protein sequence: CASRPTSGSYNEQFF.

This clone occurred once. The chain joins TRBV18 to TRBJ2-7, with D perhaps matching TRBD2 (6 bases). CDR3 length: 15 residues. CDR1 is KGHSH and CDR2 is LQKENI in the germline V gene. V lost 4 bases and J 7 bases, leaving 20 bases between the germline ends. CDR3 DNA sequence: TGTGCCAGCTCACGGAACCGGGACCTTCGGGAGGAGCAGTACTTC. As protein: CASSRNRDLREEQYF.

In this sample, this clone turned up once. In nucleotides, the CDR3 is TGTGCCAGCAGTGAGGACAGGCACACTGAAGCTTTCTTT. It is translated as CASSEDRHTEAFF. The chain has TRBV2 and TRBJ1-1; 7 bases are a match to TRBD1. V shed 3 bases and J 3 bases; nucleotides not matched to a gene: 1. Per the germline V gene, CDR1 is SNHLY and CDR2 is FYNNEI. The CDR3 totals 13 residues. The full variable domain, completed using reference TRBV2 and TRBJ1-1, is EPEVTQTPSHQVTQMGQEVILRCVPISNHLYFYWYRQILGQKVEFLVSFYNNEISEKSEIFDDQFSVERPDGSNFTLKIRSTKLEDSAMYFCASSEDRHTEAFFGQGTRLTVV.

The chain combines TRBV11-2 with TRBJ2-1; tentative D call: TRBD1 (6 bases). The CDR3 is made up of 14 amino acids. Between the trimmed V and J ends, which lost 8 bases and 3 bases, there was a span of 14 bases. CDR1 and CDR2 (germline): SGHAT, FQNNGV. Here the CDR3 DNA reads TGTGCCAGCGGCGGACAGAGCTTCTACAATGAGCAGTTCTTC. Residues: CASGGQSFYNEQFF. Supplemented by reference TRBV11-2 and TRBJ2-1, the full variable domain reads EAGVAQSPRYKIIEKRQSVAFWCNPISGHATLYWYQQILGQGPKLLIQFQNNGVVDDSQLPKDRFSAERLKGVDSTLKIQPAKLEDSAVYLCASGGQSFYNEQFFGPGTRLTVL.

This clone was seen a few times. The genes are TRBV19 and TRBJ2-7, with 7 bases fitting TRBD1. The V gene end was trimmed by 6 bases and the J gene end by 3 bases; junction bases not matched to a gene: 11. The V gene's germline CDR1 is LNHDA and CDR2 SQIVND (reference sequence). The CDR3 spans 15 residues. This chain's CDR3 is CASSRRTGRYYEQYF. CDR3 sequence (DNA): TGTGCCAGTAGCCGCCGGACAGGACGATACTACGAGCAGTACTTC.

The rearrangement uses TRBV18 and TRBJ1-2; a weak D match, TRBD1 (6 bases). Germline V lookup: CDR1 KGHSH, CDR2 LQKENI. The CDR3 extends over 13 amino acids. The V end was cut by 6 bases, the J end by 2 bases, with 10 bases between. CDR3 protein: CASSPDRNYGYTF. DNA for the CDR3: TGTGCCAGCTCCCCGGACAGAAACTATGGCTACACCTTC.

The CDR3 sequence: CASSLDGGVGSPLHF. In DNA, the CDR3 is TGCGCCAGCAGCTTGGACGGGGGGGTCGGTTCACCCCTCCACTTT. The genes are TRBV5-1 and TRBJ1-6; the D gene is possibly TRBD1 (5 bases). CDR1 and CDR2 (germline): SGHRS, YFSETQ. V was shortened by 0 bases and J by 9 bases, with 13 bases between the two germline ends. This CDR3 has 15 residues.

This clone was seen just once. The chain couples TRBV6-4 to TRBJ2-7; 10 bases line up with TRBD2. The V and J ends lost 4 bases and 5 bases, in that order; junction bases with no gene match: 11. This CDR3 has 16 residues. Germline V lookup: CDR1 MRHNA, CDR2 SNTAGT. The CDR3 DNA sequence: TGTGCCAGCAGTGCCGCAATAGCGGGAGGACTTAACGAGCAGTACTTC. Its protein product is CASSAAIAGGLNEQYF.

Details on this clone: Germline is not matched at one junction end, which may reflect a read error. The V and J genes are TRBV5-1 and TRBJ2-1; D is tentatively TRBD1 or TRBD2 (9 bases each). There are 17 residues in the CDR3. Germline V gene sequence: CDR1 SGHRS, CDR2 YFSETQ. Here the CDR3 reads CASSLVGQGMQLAGGVF. The DNA of the CDR3 is TGCGCCAGCAGCTTGGTCGGACAGGGGATGCAACTAGCGGGTGGAGTCTTC.

The chain uses TRBV6-5 and TRBJ2-1, with 11 bases matching TRBD2. CDR1 is MNHEY, CDR2 SVGAGI, per germline. This CDR3 spans 15 amino acids. V shed 8 bases, J shed 1 base, and the junction held 4 bases outside the gene matches. CDR3 region: CASRTSGSSYNEQFF. The DNA for the CDR3 is TGTGCCAGCCGCACTAGCGGGAGTTCCTACAATGAGCAGTTCTTC.

The genes are TRBV7-2 and TRBJ2-1; 10 nucleotides match TRBD1. Germline V gene sequence: CDR1 SGHTA, CDR2 FQGNSA. Losses at the gene ends were 4 bases for V and 1 base for J; bases not matched to a gene: 1. CDR3 length: 15 amino acids. CDR3 amino acids: CASSSDRGSYNEQFF. The CDR3 DNA reads as TGTGCCAGCAGCTCGGACAGGGGGTCCTACAATGAGCAGTTCTTC.

The J gene is TRBJ1-5, the V gene TRBV19; a possible D gene is TRBD1 (6 bases). The CDR3 runs to 19 residues. V shed 2 bases and J shed 6 bases, with 26 bases lying between them. Germline loops: CDR1 LNHDA, CDR2 SQIVND (reference sequence). CDR3 sequence (DNA): TGTGCCAGTAGTATACTTCCGCTCCTGCCGAGGATAGGGGGTCAGCCCCAGCATTTT. Translation gives CASSILPLLPRIGGQPQHF.